This paragraph covers one T cell receptor beta chain sequence. Its antigen is currently unknown. Patients were excluded for autoimmune disease history or systemic immunosuppression. This sample was taken from a study of OX40 agonist ivuxolimab in advanced cancers. The overall study: A diagnosis of hepatocellular carcinoma, melanoma, renal cell or head and neck cancer was present in dose-escalation patients.

In germline, CDR1 is WSHSY, CDR2 SAAADI. V shed 4 bases, J shed 3 bases, and the junction held 7 bases outside the gene matches. The CDR3 contains 15 residues. Only in-frame clones appear in the TCRdb table, and some are missing; sequencing was by immunoSEQ multiplex PCR. Here the sample spans approximately 76,000 clones, over 90% being singletons. General study results and limits: Researchers did not establish what antigens the expanded peripheral T cells target. At 0.1 to 3.0 mg/kg, CD4+ and CD8+ blood T cells expanded clonally by week 6.

This sample comprised CD4+ or CD8+ T cells sorted from blood, obtained in a trial of the OX40 agonist ivuxolimab. The source is an adult with an advanced solid tumor such as melanoma, head and neck, liver or kidney cancer. The chain uses TRBV10-2 and TRBJ2-7, with TRBD1 identical over 9 bases. The DNA of the CDR3 is TGCGCCAGCAGTGCGCCGGGACAGGGTAACTACGAGCAGTACTTC. Residues: CASSAPGQGNYEQYF.